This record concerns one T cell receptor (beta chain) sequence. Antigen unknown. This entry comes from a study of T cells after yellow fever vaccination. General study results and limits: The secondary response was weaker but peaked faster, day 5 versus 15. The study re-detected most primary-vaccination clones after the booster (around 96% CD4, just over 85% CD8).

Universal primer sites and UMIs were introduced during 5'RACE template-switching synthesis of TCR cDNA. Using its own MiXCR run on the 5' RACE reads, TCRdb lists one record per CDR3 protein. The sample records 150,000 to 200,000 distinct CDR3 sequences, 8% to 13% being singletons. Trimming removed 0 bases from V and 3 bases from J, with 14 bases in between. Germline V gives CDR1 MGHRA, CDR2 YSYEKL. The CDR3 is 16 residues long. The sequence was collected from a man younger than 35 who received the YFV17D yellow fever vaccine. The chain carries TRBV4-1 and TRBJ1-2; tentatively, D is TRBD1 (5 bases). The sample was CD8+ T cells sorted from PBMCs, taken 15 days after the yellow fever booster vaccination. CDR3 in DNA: TGCGCCAGCAGCCAAGATTACAGCGAAGGGGACTATGGCTACACCTTC. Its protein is CASSQDYSEGDYGYTF.